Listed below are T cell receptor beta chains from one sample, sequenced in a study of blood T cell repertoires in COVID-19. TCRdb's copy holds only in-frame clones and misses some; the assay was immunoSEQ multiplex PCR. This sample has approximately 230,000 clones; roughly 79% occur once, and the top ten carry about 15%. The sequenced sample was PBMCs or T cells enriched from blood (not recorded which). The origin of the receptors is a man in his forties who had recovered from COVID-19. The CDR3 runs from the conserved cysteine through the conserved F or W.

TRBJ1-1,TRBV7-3,CASSLNAADRASEAFF
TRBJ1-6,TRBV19,CASSKGRTGDSPLHF
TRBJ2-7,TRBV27,CASSINSGNLPGEQYF
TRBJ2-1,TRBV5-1,CASSLRGGEQFF
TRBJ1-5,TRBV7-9,CASSGGMGQPQHF
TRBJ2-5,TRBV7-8,CASSLGASPETQYF
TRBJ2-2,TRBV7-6,CASSLGQGAVGELFF
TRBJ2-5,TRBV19,CASSIRAGLTRTQYF
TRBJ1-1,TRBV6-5,CASSYGAAEAFF
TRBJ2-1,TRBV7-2,CASSTAWRGLTHEQFF
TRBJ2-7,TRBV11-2,CASSPIYEQYF
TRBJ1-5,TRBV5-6,CASSFGQGGQPQHF
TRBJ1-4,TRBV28,CASSSPTTTEKLFF
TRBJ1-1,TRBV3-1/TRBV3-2,CASRSTPGSEAFF
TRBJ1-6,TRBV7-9,CASSQGTGSSPLHF
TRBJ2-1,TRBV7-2,CASSSLPFSYNEQFF
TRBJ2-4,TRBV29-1,CSVLLAGGARYF
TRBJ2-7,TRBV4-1,CASSAGTGISYEQYF
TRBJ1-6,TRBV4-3,CASSQEGTGNSPLHF
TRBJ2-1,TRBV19,CASSIQLYNEQFF
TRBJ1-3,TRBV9,CASSAYDSSGNTIYF
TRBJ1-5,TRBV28,CASSYGQVNQPQHF
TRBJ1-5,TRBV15,CATSSTGWDYSNQPQHF
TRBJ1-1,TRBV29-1,CSVVRSQDREAFF
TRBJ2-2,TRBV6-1,CASSEMAGMNTGELFF
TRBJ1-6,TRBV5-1,CASSLGSGFNSPLHF
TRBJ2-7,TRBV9,CASSVGGRGASYEQYF
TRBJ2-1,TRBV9,CASSVAYRDNEQFF
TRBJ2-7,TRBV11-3,CASSSQGYEQYF
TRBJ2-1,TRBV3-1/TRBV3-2,CASSLYGGGSSYNEQFF
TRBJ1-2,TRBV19,CASSREVYWGYTF
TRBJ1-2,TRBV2,CASIFLGTGGSGYTF
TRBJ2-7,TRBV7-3,CASSWDRRYEQYF
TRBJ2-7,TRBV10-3,CAISELGVEQYF
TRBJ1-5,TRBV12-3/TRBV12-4,CASSFRDNQPQHF
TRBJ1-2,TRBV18,CASSPPGSSGSGANYGYTF
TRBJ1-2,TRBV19,CASSFSGQYGYTF
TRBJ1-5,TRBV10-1,CASTTGNQPQHF